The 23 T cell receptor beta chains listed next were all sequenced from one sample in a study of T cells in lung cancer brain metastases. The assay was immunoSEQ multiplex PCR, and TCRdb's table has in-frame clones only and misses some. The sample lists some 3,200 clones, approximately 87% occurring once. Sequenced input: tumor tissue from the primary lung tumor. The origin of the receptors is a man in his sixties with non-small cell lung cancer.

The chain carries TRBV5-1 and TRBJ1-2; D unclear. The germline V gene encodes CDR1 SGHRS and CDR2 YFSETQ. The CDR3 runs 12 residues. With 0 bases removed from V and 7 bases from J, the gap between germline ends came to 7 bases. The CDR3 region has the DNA TGCGCCAGCAGCTTGGAGTCGTTTGGCTACACCTTC. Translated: CASSLESFGYTF.

The CDR3 sequence: CASSLVRSATNEKLFF. The CDR3 DNA follows: TGTGCCAGCAGCTTAGTTCGGTCGGCAACTAATGAAAAACTGTTTTTT. The chain uses TRBV7-9 and TRBJ1-4, with no clear D. The CDR3 has 16 residues. V was trimmed by 1 base and J by 0 bases, leaving 9 bases between them. Germline values: CDR1 SEHNR, CDR2 FQNEAQ (reference sequence).

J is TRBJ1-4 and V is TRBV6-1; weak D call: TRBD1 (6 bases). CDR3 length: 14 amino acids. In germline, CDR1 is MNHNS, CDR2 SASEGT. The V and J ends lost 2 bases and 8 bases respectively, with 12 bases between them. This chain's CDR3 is CASSESGVREKLFF. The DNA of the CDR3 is TGTGCCAGCAGTGAATCAGGGGTGCGGGAAAAACTGTTTTTT.

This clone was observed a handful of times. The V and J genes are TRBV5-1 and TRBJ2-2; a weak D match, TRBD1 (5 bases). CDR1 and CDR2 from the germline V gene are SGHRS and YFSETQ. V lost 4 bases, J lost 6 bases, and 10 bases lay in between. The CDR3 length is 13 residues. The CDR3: CASSIQGSGELFF. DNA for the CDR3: TGCGCCAGCAGCATCCAGGGTTCCGGGGAGCTGTTTTTT. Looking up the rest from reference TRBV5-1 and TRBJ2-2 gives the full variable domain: KAGVTQTPRYLIKTRGQQVTLSCSPISGHRSVSWYQQTPGQGLQFLFEYFSETQRNKGNFPGRFSGRQFSNSRSEMNVSTLELGDSALYLCASSIQGSGELFFGEGSRLTVL.

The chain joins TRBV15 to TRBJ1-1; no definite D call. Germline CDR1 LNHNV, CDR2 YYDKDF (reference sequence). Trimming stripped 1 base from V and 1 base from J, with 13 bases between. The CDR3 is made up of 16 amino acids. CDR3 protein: CATSRAVGVGNTEAFF. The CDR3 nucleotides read TGTGCCACCAGCAGAGCAGTCGGGGTGGGGAACACTGAAGCTTTCTTT.

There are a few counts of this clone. CDR3 sequence: CASSPTKTSGGRVNEQFF. CDR3 coding DNA: TGTGCCAGCAGCCCTACCAAGACTAGCGGGGGGAGGGTCAATGAGCAGTTCTTC. The chain is built from TRBV7-8 and TRBJ2-1; 13 bases fit TRBD2. The CDR3 sequence is 18 residues long. V gave up 5 bases and J gave up 6 bases; unmatched junction bases: 13. Germline lookup yields CDR1 SGHVS and CDR2 FQNEAQ.

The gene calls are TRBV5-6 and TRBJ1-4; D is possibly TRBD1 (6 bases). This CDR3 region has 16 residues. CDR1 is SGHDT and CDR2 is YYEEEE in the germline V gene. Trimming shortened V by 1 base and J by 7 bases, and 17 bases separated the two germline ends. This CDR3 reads CASSLSRGKLIEKLFF. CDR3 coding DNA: TGTGCCAGCAGCTTGTCCAGGGGTAAACTAATTGAAAAACTGTTTTTT.

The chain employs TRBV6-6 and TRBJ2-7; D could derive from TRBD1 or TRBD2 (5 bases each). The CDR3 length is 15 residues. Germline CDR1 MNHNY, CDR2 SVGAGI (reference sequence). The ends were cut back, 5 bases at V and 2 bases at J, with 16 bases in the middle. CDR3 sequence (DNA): TGTGCCAGCAGTCCCTCTTCCGGGGCAGCCTACGAGCAGTACTTC. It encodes CASSPSSGAAYEQYF.

The CDR3 is CASSSRQGTGDSYTF. Written as DNA, the CDR3 is TGTGCCAGCTCATCCCGACAGGGGACAGGTGATAGCTACACCTTC. V usage is TRBV18 and J usage is TRBJ1-2, with TRBD1 matching 8 bases. Germline CDR1 is KGHSH and CDR2 is LQKENI. CDR3 length: 15 amino acids. Trimming at V came to 5 bases and at J to 9 bases, leaving 14 bases not matched to a gene.

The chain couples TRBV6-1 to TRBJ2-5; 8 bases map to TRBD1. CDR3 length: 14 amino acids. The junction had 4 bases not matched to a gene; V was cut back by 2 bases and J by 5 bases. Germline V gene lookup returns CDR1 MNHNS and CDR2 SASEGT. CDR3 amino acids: CASSESAGGETQYF. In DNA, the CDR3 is TGTGCCAGCAGTGAATCGGCAGGGGGCGAGACCCAGTACTTC.

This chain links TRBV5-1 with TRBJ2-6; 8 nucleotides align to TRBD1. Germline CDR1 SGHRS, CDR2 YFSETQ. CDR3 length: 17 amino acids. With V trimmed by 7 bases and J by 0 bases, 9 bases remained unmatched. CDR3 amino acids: CASGQGAPGSGANVLTF. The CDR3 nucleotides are TGCGCCAGCGGACAGGGCGCCCCTGGCTCTGGGGCCAACGTCCTGACTTTC. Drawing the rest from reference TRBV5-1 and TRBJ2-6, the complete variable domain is KAGVTQTPRYLIKTRGQQVTLSCSPISGHRSVSWYQQTPGQGLQFLFEYFSETQRNKGNFPGRFSGRQFSNSRSEMNVSTLELGDSALYLCASGQGAPGSGANVLTFGAGSRLTVL.

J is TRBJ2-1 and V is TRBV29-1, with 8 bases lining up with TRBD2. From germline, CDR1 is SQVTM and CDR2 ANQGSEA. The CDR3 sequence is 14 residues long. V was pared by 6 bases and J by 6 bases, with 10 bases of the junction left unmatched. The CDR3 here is CSVASGSILNEQFF. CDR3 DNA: TGCAGCGTCGCAAGCGGGAGTATTCTCAATGAGCAGTTCTTC.

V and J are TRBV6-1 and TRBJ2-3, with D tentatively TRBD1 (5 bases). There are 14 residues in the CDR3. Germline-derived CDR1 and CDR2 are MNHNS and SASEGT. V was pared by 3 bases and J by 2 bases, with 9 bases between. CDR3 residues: CASSDRGPTDTQYF. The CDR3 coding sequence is TGTGCCAGCAGTGATAGGGGCCCCACAGATACGCAGTATTTT.

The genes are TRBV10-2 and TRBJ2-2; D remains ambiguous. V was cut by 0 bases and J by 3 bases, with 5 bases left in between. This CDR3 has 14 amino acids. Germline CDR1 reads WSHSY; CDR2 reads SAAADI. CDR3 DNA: TGCGCCAGCAGTGAGTCGTTGGACACCGGGGAGCTGTTTTTT. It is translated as CASSESLDTGELFF.

The CDR3 loop is CATRQGGQPQHF. The CDR3 region has the DNA TGTGCCACCCGACAGGGTGGCCAGCCCCAGCATTTT. This chain connects TRBV10-3 to TRBJ1-5; the match to TRBD1 covers 7 bases. The CDR3 length is 12 residues. Germline CDR1 and CDR2: ENHRY and SYGVKD. V was pared by 10 bases and J by 7 bases, with 7 bases of the junction left unmatched.

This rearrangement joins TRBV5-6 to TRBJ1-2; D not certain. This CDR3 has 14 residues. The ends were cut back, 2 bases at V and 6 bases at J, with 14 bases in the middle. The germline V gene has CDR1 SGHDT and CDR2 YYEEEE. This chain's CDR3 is CASSFHSGLDGYTF. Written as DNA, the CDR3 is TGTGCCAGCAGCTTTCACAGCGGGTTAGATGGCTACACCTTC.

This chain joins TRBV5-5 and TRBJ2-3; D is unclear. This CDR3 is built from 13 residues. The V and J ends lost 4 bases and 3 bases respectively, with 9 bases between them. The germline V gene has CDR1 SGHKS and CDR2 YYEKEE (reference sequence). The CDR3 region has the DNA TGTGCCAGCAGCCCTGGGTGGACAGATACGCAGTATTTT. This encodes CASSPGWTDTQYF.

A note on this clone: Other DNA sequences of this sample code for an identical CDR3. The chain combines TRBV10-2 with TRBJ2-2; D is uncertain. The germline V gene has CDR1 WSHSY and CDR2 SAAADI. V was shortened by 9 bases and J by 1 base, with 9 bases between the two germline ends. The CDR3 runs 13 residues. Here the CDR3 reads CASSNGNTGELFF. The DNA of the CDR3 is TGCGCCAGTAGCAACGGGAACACCGGGGAGCTGTTTTTT.

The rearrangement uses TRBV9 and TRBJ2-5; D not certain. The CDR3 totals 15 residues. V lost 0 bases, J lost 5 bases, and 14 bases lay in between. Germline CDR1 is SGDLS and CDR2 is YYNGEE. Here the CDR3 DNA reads TGTGCCAGCAGCGTAGGTTCAACACCCTGGGAGACCCAGTACTTC. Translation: CASSVGSTPWETQYF.

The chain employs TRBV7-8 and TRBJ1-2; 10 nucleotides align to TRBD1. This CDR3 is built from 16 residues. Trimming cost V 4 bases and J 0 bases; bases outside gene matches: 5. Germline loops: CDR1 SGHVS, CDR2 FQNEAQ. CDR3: CASSSGQGTPNYGYTF. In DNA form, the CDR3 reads TGTGCCAGCAGCTCGGGACAGGGGACCCCTAACTATGGCTACACCTTC. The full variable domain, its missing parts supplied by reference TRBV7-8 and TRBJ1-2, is GAGVSQSPRYKVAKRGQDVALRCDPISGHVSLFWYQQALGQGPEFLTYFQNEAQLDKSGLPSDRFFAERPEGSVSTLKIQRTQQEDSAVYLCASSSGQGTPNYGYTFGSGTRLTVV.

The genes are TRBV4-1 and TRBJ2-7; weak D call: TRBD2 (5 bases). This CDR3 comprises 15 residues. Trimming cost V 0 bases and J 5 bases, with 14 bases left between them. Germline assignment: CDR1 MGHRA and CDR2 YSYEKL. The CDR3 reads CASSQEILVNNEQYF. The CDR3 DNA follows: TGCGCCAGCAGCCAAGAGATACTAGTTAACAACGAGCAGTACTTC.

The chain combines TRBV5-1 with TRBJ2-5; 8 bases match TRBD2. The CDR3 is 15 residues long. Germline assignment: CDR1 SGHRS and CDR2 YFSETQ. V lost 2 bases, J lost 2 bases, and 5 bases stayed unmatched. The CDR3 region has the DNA TGCGCCAGCAGCTTCAGTCCGGGAGGGCAAGAGACCCAGTACTTC. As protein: CASSFSPGGQETQYF.

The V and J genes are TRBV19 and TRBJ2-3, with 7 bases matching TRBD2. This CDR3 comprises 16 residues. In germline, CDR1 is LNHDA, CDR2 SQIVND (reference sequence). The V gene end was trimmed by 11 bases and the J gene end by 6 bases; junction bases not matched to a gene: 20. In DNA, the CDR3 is TGTGCCTCCAGCGGGGACCTCAGAGCCTTAGGGGATACGCAGTATTTT. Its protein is CASSGDLRALGDTQYF. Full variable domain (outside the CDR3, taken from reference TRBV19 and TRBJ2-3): DGGITQSPKYLFRKEGQNVTLSCEQNLNHDAMYWYRQDPGQGLRLIYYSQIVNDFQKGDIAEGYSVSREKKESFPLTVTSAQKNPTAFYLCASSGDLRALGDTQYFGPGTRLTVL.